These 23 T cell receptor beta chains were all obtained from the same sample, sequenced in a study of cytomegalovirus exposure and HLA in healthy donors. The protocol was immunoSEQ multiplex PCR, while the TCRdb copy is restricted to in-frame clones and leaves out a portion. The sample records about 190,000 clones, roughly 82% being singletons. The specimen sequenced was PBMCs. The origin of the receptors is a woman aged 18 to 35 in good health and CMV-seronegative.

The gene calls are TRBV9 and TRBJ2-5; 15 bases align to TRBD2. V dropped 4 bases and J dropped 4; count of bases not matched to a gene: 5. CDR1 is SGDLS and CDR2 is YYNGEE in the germline V gene. The CDR3 is 16 residues long. CDR3 in DNA: TGTGCCAGCAGCCCGACGGGACTAGCGGGGGGAGAGACCCAGTACTTC. It codes for CASSPTGLAGGETQYF.

The CDR3 region is CSVGRGLDQPQHF. The CDR3 DNA reads TGCAGCGTTGGAAGGGGTCTTGATCAGCCCCAGCATTTT. The chain couples TRBV29-1 to TRBJ1-5, with D possibly TRBD1 on 5 matching bases. This CDR3 has 13 amino acids. V lost 4 bases and J 5 bases, leaving 12 bases between the germline ends. CDR1 is SQVTM, CDR2 ANQGSEA, per germline.

V usage is TRBV20-1 and J usage is TRBJ2-7; D is undetermined. The germline CDR1 and CDR2 sequences are DFQATT and SNEGSKA (reference sequence). V was trimmed by 4 bases and J by 1 base, leaving 5 bases between them. This CDR3 has 11 residues. The CDR3 DNA sequence: TGCAGTGCTACCCCTTCCTACGAGCAGTACTTC. This codes for CSATPSYEQYF.

The V call is TRBV29-1, the J call TRBJ1-1; possibly TRBD1 for D (6 bases). Germline-derived CDR1 and CDR2 are SQVTM and ANQGSEA. The CDR3 is made up of 15 amino acids. Between the trimmed V and J ends, which lost 2 bases and 3 bases, there was a span of 16 bases. This CDR3 reads CSVENPGRGYTEAFF. In nucleotides, the CDR3 is TGCAGCGTTGAAAACCCGGGGAGGGGGTACACTGAAGCTTTCTTT.

J is TRBJ1-2 and V is TRBV5-1; TRBD1 agrees at 11 bases. CDR1 is SGHRS and CDR2 is YFSETQ in the germline V gene. The CDR3 loop spans 15 amino acids. The V and J ends lost 3 bases and 4 bases, in that order; junction bases with no gene match: 5. The CDR3 DNA reads TGCGCCAGCAGCTCCGGACAGGGGGCTACCTATGGCTACACCTTC. Translated, it gives CASSSGQGATYGYTF.

This clone showed up just once. The chain recombines TRBV19 with TRBJ1-6; the match to TRBD1 covers 9 bases. The trim removed 3 bases at V and 10 bases at J, leaving 10 bases unmatched. The V gene's germline CDR1 is LNHDA and CDR2 SQIVND (reference sequence). The CDR3 is made up of 16 amino acids. The CDR3 region has the DNA TGTGCCAGTAGTATGGGGGACAGGGTATTTGGCTCACCCCTCCACTTT. It codes for CASSMGDRVFGSPLHF.

This sequence joins TRBV6-1 and TRBJ1-1; 7 bases fit TRBD1. The CDR3 is 12 residues long. Trimming cost V 6 bases and J 10 bases; bases outside gene matches: 8. Germline V gene lookup returns CDR1 MNHNS and CDR2 SASEGT. This chain's CDR3 is CASSTGTARAFF. CDR3 nucleotides: TGTGCCAGCAGCACCGGGACAGCTCGAGCTTTCTTT.

The V call is TRBV11-2, the J call TRBJ2-7; 8 nucleotides line up with TRBD2. The CDR3 covers 15 residues. Germline V lookup: CDR1 SGHAT, CDR2 FQNNGV. V lost 2 bases to trimming and J lost 2 bases; unmatched junction nucleotides: 5. The CDR3 reads CASSLTLAGTYEQYF. CDR3 nucleotides: TGTGCCAGCAGCTTAACGTTAGCGGGGACCTACGAGCAGTACTTC.

The chain employs TRBV7-9 and TRBJ1-2, with D unclear. Trimming took 4 bases from V and 8 from J, leaving 14 bases between them. CDR1 and CDR2 from the germline V gene are SEHNR and FQNEAQ (reference sequence). The CDR3 is 13 amino acids. CDR3 bases: TGTGCCAGCAGCTCGGGCGGGGTTGGAGGCTACACCTTC. Amino acids: CASSSGGVGGYTF.

This chain joins TRBV5-4 and TRBJ1-3; tentative D call: TRBD1 (5 bases). CDR1 is SGHNT and CDR2 is YYREEE in the germline V gene (reference sequence). V was clipped by 5 bases and J by 0 bases, with 15 bases between them. The CDR3 length is 16 residues. This CDR3 reads CASRDSRETSGNTIYF. CDR3 DNA: TGTGCCAGCAGGGATAGCAGGGAAACCTCTGGAAACACCATATATTTT.

The chain recombines TRBV5-6 with TRBJ1-2; D is possibly TRBD1 (5 bases). The V gene lost 4 bases and the J gene lost 3 bases, with 19 bases spanning the gap. Germline lookup yields CDR1 SGHDT and CDR2 YYEEEE. The CDR3 is made up of 16 amino acids. The CDR3 DNA sequence: TGTGCCAGCAGCCCAGTTGCGGGGGAAGTTTACTATGGCTACACCTTC. Translating it yields CASSPVAGEVYYGYTF.

V is TRBV25-1 and J is TRBJ2-7; D gene unclear. Between the trimmed V and J ends, which lost 7 bases and 2 bases, there was a span of 15 bases. Germline V gives CDR1 MGHDK, CDR2 SYGVNS. The CDR3 totals 14 residues. The CDR3 here is CASNEEDGAYEQYF. The CDR3, as DNA: TGTGCCAGCAATGAGGAAGACGGAGCCTACGAGCAGTACTTC.

The chain links TRBV7-6 to TRBJ2-2; 12 nucleotides agree with TRBD2. Looked up from germline, CDR1 is SGHVS and CDR2 is FNYEAQ. Germline trimming cut 5 bases from V and 4 bases from J; bases unmatched to any gene: 5. The CDR3 contains 16 residues. CDR3 in DNA: TGTGCCAGCAGCCCCGGACTAGCGGGATCCACCGGGGAGCTGTTTTTT. Protein product: CASSPGLAGSTGELFF.

For this clone: Other DNA sequences within the sample encode an identical CDR3. This chain connects TRBV11-2 to TRBJ2-1; tentative D call: TRBD1 (6 bases). Trimming cost V 5 bases and J 0 bases, with 11 bases left between them. The CDR3 is 15 amino acids. Per germline, CDR1 SGHAT and CDR2 FQNNGV. Written as DNA, the CDR3 is TGTGCCAGCAGCCTTGACAGGAGCTCCTACAATGAGCAGTTCTTC. This gives the protein CASSLDRSSYNEQFF.

This clone has a single count. J is TRBJ1-1 and V is TRBV9; unclear D gene. Germline CDR1 SGDLS, CDR2 YYNGEE. This CDR3 region has 14 residues. V was pared by 0 bases and J by 4 bases, with 10 bases between. CDR3 region: CASSVDVRGTEAFF. The CDR3 nucleotides are TGTGCCAGCAGCGTAGATGTTAGAGGCACTGAAGCTTTCTTT.

The chain employs TRBV6-5 and TRBJ1-1; 10 bases are shared with TRBD1. The CDR3 length is 15 residues. Germline V CDR1 and CDR2: MNHEY, SVGAGI. Trimming at V came to 5 bases and at J to 10 bases, leaving 13 bases not matched to a gene. The CDR3 loop reads CASSLETGGVLRAFF. The CDR3 coding sequence is TGTGCCAGCAGTCTAGAGACAGGGGGCGTTCTACGAGCTTTCTTT.

The V gene is TRBV14, the J gene TRBJ1-2, with 7 bases aligning to TRBD1. Germline V gene data show CDR1 as SGHDN and CDR2 as FVKESK. The CDR3 spans 14 residues. The V segment lost 1 base and the J segment 4 bases; nucleotides outside the gene matches: 3. The CDR3 coding sequence is TGTGCCAGCAGCCAAGTAACAGGGGCCTATGGCTACACCTTC. This gives the protein CASSQVTGAYGYTF.

The chain uses TRBV9 and TRBJ2-1, with D possibly matching TRBD1 (5 bases). This CDR3 contains 15 residues. The germline V and J ends were trimmed by 3 bases and 0 bases, with 10 bases remaining between them. CDR1 SGDLS and CDR2 YYNGEE come from the germline V gene. CDR3 residues: CASSAGSFSYNEQFF. The DNA of the CDR3 is TGTGCCAGCAGCGCAGGGTCTTTCTCCTACAATGAGCAGTTCTTC.

V and J are TRBV18 and TRBJ2-5, with D possibly being TRBD2 (6 bases). Deletions cut 0 bases from V and 5 bases from J, with 10 bases between. Germline V gene lookup returns CDR1 KGHSH and CDR2 LQKENI. The CDR3 covers 14 residues. In DNA, the CDR3 is TGTGCCAGCTCACCACCGGTGACTAGGGAGACCCAGTACTTC. As protein: CASSPPVTRETQYF.

The V and J genes are TRBV2 and TRBJ2-5; possible D gene TRBD2, 6 bases. V was trimmed by 8 bases and J by 0 bases, leaving 13 bases between them. The germline V gene encodes CDR1 SNHLY and CDR2 FYNNEI. The CDR3 consists of 14 residues. CDR3 amino acids: CASSSGSYQETQYF. The CDR3 DNA sequence: TGTGCCAGCTCGTCCGGGAGTTACCAAGAGACCCAGTACTTC. The variable domain in full, completed from reference TRBV2 and TRBJ2-5, reads EPEVTQTPSHQVTQMGQEVILRCVPISNHLYFYWYRQILGQKVEFLVSFYNNEISEKSEIFDDQFSVERPDGSNFTLKIRSTKLEDSAMYFCASSSGSYQETQYFGPGTRLLVL.

The chain has TRBV25-1 and TRBJ2-3, with 13 bases that match TRBD2. Trimming at V came to 4 bases and at J to 4 bases, leaving 5 bases not matched to a gene. This CDR3 is 16 amino acids long. From germline, CDR1 is MGHDK and CDR2 SYGVNS. In DNA form, the CDR3 reads TGTGCCAGCAGTGTCCGACTAGCGGGGGGATCAGATACGCAGTATTTT. Amino acids: CASSVRLAGGSDTQYF.

This chain connects TRBV30 to TRBJ1-2; unclear D gene. Germline V gene data show CDR1 as GTSNPN and CDR2 as SVGIG (reference sequence). The CDR3 has 13 amino acids. V lost 2 bases and J lost 2, with 9 bases in between. The CDR3 sequence is CAWSLPGNYGYTF. CDR3 nucleotides: TGTGCCTGGAGTTTGCCAGGCAACTATGGCTACACCTTC.

V and J are TRBV14 and TRBJ2-1, with TRBD2 matching 11 bases. Germline CDR1 SGHDN, CDR2 FVKESK. Germline trimming cut 0 bases from V and 0 bases from J; bases unmatched to any gene: 10. There are 20 residues in the CDR3. CDR3 in DNA: TGTGCCAGCAGCCAAGACGGAGTAGCGGGGGGGCCTAGCTCCTACAATGAGCAGTTCTTC. It is translated as CASSQDGVAGGPSSYNEQFF.